This entry is about one TCR beta chain. Its specificity is not known. The data stem from a study of cytomegalovirus exposure and HLA in healthy donors. CDR1 and CDR2 (germline): LNHDA, SQIVND (reference sequence). The length of the CDR3 is 15 residues. V shed 7 bases, J shed 0 bases, and the junction held 6 bases outside the gene matches. The PCR used 60 Vbeta and 13 Jbeta primers. Generated by immunoSEQ multiplex PCR, the TCRdb table keeps only in-frame clones and is missing some. The sample contains roughly 120,000 clones, 84% of which appear only once. General study results and limits: Reported results showed that the classifier diagnosed cytomegalovirus status with high specificity and sensitivity. A highly shared variant cluster was judged a likely technical artifact. With DRB1 most and HLA-C fewest, TCR association rates differed between HLA loci in a later analysis.

Donors likely had unrecorded immune exposures despite being nominally healthy when sampled. The chain couples TRBV19 to TRBJ1-5, with 7 bases fitting TRBD1. Material: PBMCs. This receptor was taken from a woman aged 18-30 years in good health and CMV-seropositive. CDR3 DNA sequence: TGTGCCAGTATTCCGGGACAGACTAGCAATCAGCCCCAGCATTTT. It specifies CASIPGQTSNQPQHF.